Presented here are 24 T cell receptor beta chains from one specimen sequenced in a study of blood T cell repertoires in COVID-19. TCRdb keeps only in-frame clones here, not all; method: immunoSEQ multiplex PCR. The data contain 200,000 to 300,000 clones, approximately 86% of them seen just once; the ten biggest clones take up under 2%. The sequencing sample was made of peripheral blood. These TCRs come from a man aged 30 to 45 with active or convalescent COVID-19.

This chain connects TRBV9 to TRBJ1-6, with no clear D. The CDR3 spans 14 residues. V lost 0 bases, J lost 5 bases, and 6 bases lay in between. Germline CDR1 reads SGDLS; CDR2 reads YYNGEE. The CDR3 DNA is TGTGCCAGCAGCGTAGGGGCAGATAATTCACCCCTCCACTTT. Translated, it gives CASSVGADNSPLHF.

This chain links TRBV15 with TRBJ1-1; D is unclear. Germline-derived CDR1 and CDR2 are LNHNV and YYDKDF (reference sequence). Trimming shortened V by 1 base and J by 3 bases, and 6 bases separated the two germline ends. CDR3 size: 13 residues. CDR3 residues: CATSRGRYTEAFF. CDR3 in DNA: TGTGCCACCAGCAGAGGCAGATACACTGAAGCTTTCTTT. Based on the CDR3 plus reference TRBV15 and TRBJ1-1, the full variable domain is DAMVIQNPRYQVTQFGKPVTLSCSQTLNHNVMYWYQQKSSQAPKLLFHYYDKDFNNEADTPDNFQSRRPNTSFCFLDIRSPGLGDTAMYLCATSRGRYTEAFFGQGTRLTVV.

This chain joins TRBV5-1 and TRBJ2-7; D is possibly TRBD1 (7 bases). Germline V gene data show CDR1 as SGHRS and CDR2 as YFSETQ. V lost 7 bases, J lost 8 bases, and 19 bases lay in between. The length of the CDR3 is 13 residues. CDR3 sequence: CASATETGRKQYF. The DNA of the CDR3 is TGCGCCAGCGCAACCGAGACAGGGAGGAAGCAGTACTTC. The whole variable domain, filled in from reference TRBV5-1 and TRBJ2-7, reads KAGVTQTPRYLIKTRGQQVTLSCSPISGHRSVSWYQQTPGQGLQFLFEYFSETQRNKGNFPGRFSGRQFSNSRSEMNVSTLELGDSALYLCASATETGRKQYFGPGTRLTVT.

The V and J genes are TRBV29-1 and TRBJ1-2; TRBD1 agrees at 7 bases. The CDR3 length is 12 residues. J gave up 4 bases and V 7 bases, and 6 bases lay outside the gene matches. Germline assignment: CDR1 SQVTM and CDR2 ANQGSEA. DNA for the CDR3: TGCAGCGCTGAGACAGGGCTCTATGGCTACACCTTC. Its translation is CSAETGLYGYTF.

V usage is TRBV6-5 and J usage is TRBJ1-3, with D uncertain. Per germline, CDR1 MNHEY and CDR2 SVGAGI. The CDR3 has 13 amino acids. V lost 4 bases to trimming and J lost 2 bases, with 6 bases between them. The CDR3: CASSSGTGNTIYF. The CDR3 DNA reads TGTGCCAGCAGTTCGGGAACTGGAAACACCATATATTTT.

This chain links TRBV3-1 (or the pseudogene TRBV3-2) with TRBJ2-7, with 7 positions matching TRBD2. Germline assignment: CDR1 LGHDT and CDR2 YNNKEL (reference sequence). The CDR3 loop spans 15 amino acids. V lost 0 bases to trimming and J lost 6 bases; unmatched junction nucleotides: 8. The CDR3 reads CASSQDRLSSGEQYF. In DNA form, the CDR3 reads TGTGCCAGCAGCCAAGATCGCCTTTCTAGCGGCGAGCAGTACTTC.

This clone was seen just once. This chain joins TRBV6-5 and TRBJ1-2; 9 bases fit TRBD1. The CDR3 spans 14 residues. V lost 8 bases, J lost 4 bases, and 8 bases stayed unmatched. CDR1 and CDR2 (germline): MNHEY, SVGAGI. In DNA, the CDR3 is TGTGCCAGCGATGATCCGGGACAGGGCTATGGCTACACCTTC. Encoded protein: CASDDPGQGYGYTF.

The rearrangement joins TRBV19 to TRBJ1-5, with 7 nucleotides matching TRBD1. Germline assignment: CDR1 LNHDA and CDR2 SQIVND (reference sequence). Trimming took 4 bases from V and 4 from J; bases not matched to a gene: 7. The CDR3 length is 15 residues. The CDR3 bases are TGTGCCAGTAGTACCAGGACAGGAGGGAATCAGCCCCAGCATTTT. It yields the protein CASSTRTGGNQPQHF.

This chain links TRBV5-4 with TRBJ1-2; 8 bases align to TRBD1. Germline V gene sequence: CDR1 SGHNT, CDR2 YYREEE (reference sequence). The J segment lost 7 bases and the V segment lost 4 bases, leaving 6 bases of the junction unmatched. The CDR3 has 13 residues. This CDR3 is CASSRGTGSGYTF. In DNA form, the CDR3 reads TGTGCCAGCAGCCGAGGGACAGGTTCTGGCTACACCTTC.

This clone was picked up one time. The chain recombines TRBV7-8 with TRBJ1-1; D is ambiguous. CDR3 size: 13 residues. The V and J ends lost 5 bases and 1 base respectively, with 8 bases between them. Germline-derived CDR1 and CDR2 are SGHVS and FQNEAQ. Here the CDR3 reads CASSPDSNTEAFF. CDR3 DNA sequence: TGTGCCAGCAGCCCTGACTCGAACACTGAAGCTTTCTTT.

The chain recombines TRBV15 with TRBJ1-5, with a possible D match to TRBD1 (5 bases). The CDR3 is 16 amino acids. Germline loops: CDR1 LNHNV, CDR2 YYDKDF (reference sequence). V was trimmed by 1 base and J by 3 bases, leaving 13 bases between them. The CDR3 protein is CATSRGNRTHNQPQHF. The CDR3 nucleotides are TGTGCCACCAGCAGAGGGAACAGGACACACAATCAGCCCCAGCATTTT.

Only a few counts were recorded for this clone. The chain combines TRBV6-5 with TRBJ1-5; a weak D match, TRBD1 (6 bases). CDR1 and CDR2 (germline): MNHEY, SVGAGI. CDR3 length: 14 amino acids. With 6 bases removed from V and 0 bases from J, the gap between germline ends came to 9 bases. CDR3 amino acids: CASRDRYSNQPQHF. The CDR3 DNA sequence: TGTGCCAGCAGGGACAGATATAGCAATCAGCCCCAGCATTTT.

The chain links TRBV10-3 to TRBJ2-3; tentatively, D is TRBD2 (7 bases). There are 14 residues in the CDR3. Germline assignment: CDR1 ENHRY and CDR2 SYGVKD. V was shortened by 4 bases and J by 14 bases, with 22 bases between the two germline ends. The chain's CDR3 is CAISGETGGRLAYF. CDR3 nucleotides: TGTGCCATCAGTGGGGAAACGGGGGGCCGACTGGCGTATTTT.

This clone was seen more than once but under ten times. The chain combines TRBV7-2 with TRBJ1-2; D may be TRBD1 (5 bases). The CDR3 contains 16 residues. Germline lookup yields CDR1 SGHTA and CDR2 FQGNSA. Trimming took 1 base from V and 5 from J, leaving 17 bases between them. The DNA for the CDR3 is TGTGCCAGCAGCTTAGATGGGGCCAAAAAGGGGTATGGCTACACCTTC. Translation gives CASSLDGAKKGYGYTF.

The genes are TRBV19 and TRBJ2-7; D is uncertain. From germline, CDR1 is LNHDA and CDR2 SQIVND (reference sequence). There are 15 residues in the CDR3. Trimming took off 3 bases at V and 2 bases at J, with 14 bases between the two ends. The CDR3 loop is CASSMSRIHAYEQYF. CDR3 bases: TGTGCCAGTAGTATGTCGAGAATCCACGCCTACGAGCAGTACTTC. Variable domain in full (rest from reference TRBV19 and TRBJ2-7): DGGITQSPKYLFRKEGQNVTLSCEQNLNHDAMYWYRQDPGQGLRLIYYSQIVNDFQKGDIAEGYSVSREKKESFPLTVTSAQKNPTAFYLCASSMSRIHAYEQYFGPGTRLTVT.

J is TRBJ2-5 and V is TRBV9; TRBD1 might be the D (5 bases). Trimming shortened V by 0 bases and J by 7 bases, and 16 bases separated the two germline ends. Germline assignment: CDR1 SGDLS and CDR2 YYNGEE. The length of the CDR3 is 15 residues. The CDR3 region has the DNA TGTGCCAGCAGCGTAGGCGACGACAGATGGGGGACCCAGTACTTC. Its translation is CASSVGDDRWGTQYF.

The V gene is TRBV3-1 (or the pseudogene TRBV3-2), the J gene TRBJ2-1, with 14 bases aligning to TRBD2. In germline, CDR1 is LGHDT, CDR2 YNNKEL (reference sequence). CDR3 length: 17 residues. Trimming removed 4 bases from V and 4 bases from J; junction bases left unmatched: 6. Here the CDR3 reads CASSPRLAGGLYNEQFF. The DNA of the CDR3 is TGTGCCAGCAGCCCCCGACTAGCGGGGGGGCTTTACAATGAGCAGTTCTTC.

This clone has only one observation. The CDR3 region is CASSERQDVSYTF. The CDR3 nucleotides read TGTGCCAGCAGCGAACGACAGGACGTTAGCTACACCTTC. The rearrangement links TRBV5-4 to TRBJ1-2; D possibly corresponds to TRBD1 (6 bases). The germline CDR1 and CDR2 sequences are SGHNT and YYREEE (reference sequence). There are 13 residues in the CDR3. Trimming removed 4 bases from V and 9 bases from J, with 16 bases in between.

The chain uses TRBV7-3 and TRBJ2-1; the match to TRBD2 covers 7 bases. Germline-derived CDR1 and CDR2 are SGHTA and FQGTGA. The CDR3 is 16 residues long. J was trimmed by 4 bases and V by 3 bases; bases with no gene match: 9. The DNA of the CDR3 is TGTGCCAGCAGCTTCGGGGGGACTACACTTTACAATGAGCAGTTCTTC. Translated: CASSFGGTTLYNEQFF.

The rearrangement joins TRBV5-1 to TRBJ2-1, with 16 bases that match TRBD2. Germline V CDR1 and CDR2: SGHRS, YFSETQ. The V and J ends lost 5 bases and 16 bases, in that order; junction bases with no gene match: 12. CDR3 size: 15 residues. The CDR3 sequence is CASSQGLAGGPGEFF. The DNA of the CDR3 is TGCGCCAGCAGTCAGGGACTAGCGGGGGGGCCTGGTGAATTCTTC.

The V call is TRBV28, the J call TRBJ2-7; TRBD1 might be the D (5 bases). The CDR3 length is 16 residues. Germline CDR1 and CDR2: MDHEN and SYDVKM. V lost 3 bases and J lost 0, with 15 bases in between. The CDR3: CASSFPRQIYSYEQYF. The CDR3 DNA follows: TGTGCCAGCAGTTTCCCCAGACAGATATACTCCTACGAGCAGTACTTC.

The genes are TRBV28 and TRBJ2-3; a weak D match, TRBD2 (6 bases). This CDR3 region has 14 residues. Trimming took 5 bases from V and 4 from J, leaving 13 bases between them. Germline V CDR1 and CDR2: MDHEN, SYDVKM. CDR3 DNA: TGTGCCAGCAGTGTTTTTACGGGGGCAGATACGCAGTATTTT. Translated: CASSVFTGADTQYF.

V and J are TRBV4-3 and TRBJ2-1, with 11 bases aligning to TRBD2. V shed 1 base, J shed 7 bases, and the junction held 9 bases outside the gene matches. The CDR3 is made up of 17 amino acids. CDR1 LGHNA and CDR2 YSLEER come from the germline V gene. For the CDR3, the DNA is TGCGCCAGCAGCCAAGCCCTGAGTAGCGGGGGGGGGAATGAGCAGTTCTTC. Translating gives CASSQALSSGGGNEQFF.

The chain employs TRBV5-4 and TRBJ1-2, with 7 bases matching TRBD1. The CDR3 sequence is 12 residues long. CDR1 and CDR2 (germline): SGHNT, YYREEE (reference sequence). Trimming removed 0 bases from V and 10 bases from J; junction bases left unmatched: 3. Here the CDR3 reads CASSLDRGVYTF. CDR3 coding DNA: TGTGCCAGCAGCTTGGACAGGGGCGTCTACACCTTC.